This TCR beta chain was captured by sequencing in a study of cytomegalovirus exposure and HLA in healthy donors. On the study more broadly: Unique TCRs from HLA-typed donors, about 85 million of them, were held in an early data release.

Study-wide findings and caveats: In a later analysis, productive TCRs from donors in an Asian-associated ancestry cluster reportedly carried fewer N-insertions than the cohort mean. Cytomegalovirus-associated status was assigned to around 160 TCR beta chains.

The PCR contained 60 Vbeta and 13 Jbeta primers. Assay: immunoSEQ multiplex PCR; the TCRdb copy retains only in-frame clones and omits some. The table has 120,000 to 150,000 clones, 55% to 85% seen once. As concerns this clone: No antigen is known for it.

This CDR3 is 15 amino acids long. V gave up 4 bases and J gave up 2 bases; unmatched junction bases: 6. Germline CDR1 and CDR2: SEHNR and FQNEAQ (reference sequence). Sequencing input: PBMCs. V gene TRBV7-9 combines with J gene TRBJ2-3; TRBD1 aligns across 7 bases. This clonotype was sampled from a man in his forties in good health and CMV-seronegative. CDR3 residues: CASSYGTATTDTQYF. CDR3 coding DNA: TGTGCCAGCAGCTACGGGACAGCCACCACAGATACGCAGTATTTT.